This T cell receptor beta chain came from a study of blood T cell repertoires in COVID-19. Background on the study: The United States, Italy and Spain were the sources of the acute and convalescent COVID-19 samples. PBMCs, B-cell-depleted T cells, or T cells were the source of the cDNA or gDNA that made up the material.

Original processing notes: Estimation of nucleated cell counts was performed using reference gene primer amplification. Using immunoSEQ multiplex PCR, the repertoire was profiled, and TCRdb retains in-frame clones only, with some absent. V, J and clone size reflect that table, while D and trimming were determined from the DNA. This table has approximately 50,000 clones, 90% appearing once. Germline assignment: CDR1 MRHNA and CDR2 SNTAGT. The CDR3 length is 16 residues. The V and J ends lost 3 bases and 4 bases, in that order; junction bases with no gene match: 7. The rearrangement links TRBV6-4 to TRBJ2-2; TRBD1 matches at 8 bases. This clonotype was sampled from a human donor in a cohort sampled during active COVID-19. The sequenced material came from peripheral blood. The CDR3: CASSDRNRGVTGELFF. The CDR3 region has the DNA TGTGCCAGCAGTGATAGGAACAGGGGGGTCACCGGGGAGCTGTTTTTT.